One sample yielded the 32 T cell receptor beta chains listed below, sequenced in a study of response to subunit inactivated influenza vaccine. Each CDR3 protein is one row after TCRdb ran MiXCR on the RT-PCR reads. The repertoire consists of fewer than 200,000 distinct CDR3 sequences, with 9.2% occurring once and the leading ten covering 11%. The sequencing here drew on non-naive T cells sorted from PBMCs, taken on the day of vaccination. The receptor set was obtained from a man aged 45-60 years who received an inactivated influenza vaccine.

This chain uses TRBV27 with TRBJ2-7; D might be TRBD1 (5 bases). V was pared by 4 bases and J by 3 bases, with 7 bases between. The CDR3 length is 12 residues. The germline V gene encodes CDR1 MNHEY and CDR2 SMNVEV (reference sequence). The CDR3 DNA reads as TGTGCCAGCAGTTCCGGACACTACGAGCAGTACTTC. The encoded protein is CASSSGHYEQYF.

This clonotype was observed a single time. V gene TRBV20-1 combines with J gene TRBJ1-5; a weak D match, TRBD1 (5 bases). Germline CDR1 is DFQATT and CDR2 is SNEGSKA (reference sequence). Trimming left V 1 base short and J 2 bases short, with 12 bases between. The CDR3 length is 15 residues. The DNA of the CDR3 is TGCAGTGCTAGAGTTCAGGGTAGAGGCAATCAGCCCCAGCATTTT. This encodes CSARVQGRGNQPQHF.

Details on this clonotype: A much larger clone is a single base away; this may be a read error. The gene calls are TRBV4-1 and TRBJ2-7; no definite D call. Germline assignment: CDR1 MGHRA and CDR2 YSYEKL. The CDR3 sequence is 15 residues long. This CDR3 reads CASSQEAQILYERYF. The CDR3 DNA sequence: TGCGCCAGCAGCCAAGAGGCCCAGATTCTTTACGAGCGGTACTTC.

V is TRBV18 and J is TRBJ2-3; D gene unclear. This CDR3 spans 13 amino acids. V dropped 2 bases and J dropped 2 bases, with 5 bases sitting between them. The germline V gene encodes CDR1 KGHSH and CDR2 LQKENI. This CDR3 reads CASSPSATDTQYF. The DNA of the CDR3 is TGTGCCAGCTCACCATCCGCCACAGATACGCAGTATTTT.

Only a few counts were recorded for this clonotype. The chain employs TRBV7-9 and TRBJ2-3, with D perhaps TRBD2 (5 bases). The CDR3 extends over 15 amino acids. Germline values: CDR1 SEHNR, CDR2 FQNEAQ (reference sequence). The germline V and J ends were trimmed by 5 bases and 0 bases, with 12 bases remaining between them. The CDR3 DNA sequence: TGTGCCAGCAGCGACGGACTTACTAGCACAGATACGCAGTATTTT. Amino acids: CASSDGLTSTDTQYF.

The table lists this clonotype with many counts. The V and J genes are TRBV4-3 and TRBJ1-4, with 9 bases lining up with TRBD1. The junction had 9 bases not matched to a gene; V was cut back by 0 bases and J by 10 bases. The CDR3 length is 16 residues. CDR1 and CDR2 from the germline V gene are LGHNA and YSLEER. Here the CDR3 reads CASSQDVRTGEGKLFF. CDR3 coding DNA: TGCGCCAGCAGCCAAGATGTCAGGACAGGGGAAGGAAAACTGTTTTTT.

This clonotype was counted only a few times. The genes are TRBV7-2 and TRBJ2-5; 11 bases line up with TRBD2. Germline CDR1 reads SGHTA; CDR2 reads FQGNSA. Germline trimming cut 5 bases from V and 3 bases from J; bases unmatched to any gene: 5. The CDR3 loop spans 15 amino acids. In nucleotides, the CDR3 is TGTGCCAGCAGCCCAACTAGCGGGGGTGAAGAGACCCAGTACTTC. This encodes CASSPTSGGEETQYF.

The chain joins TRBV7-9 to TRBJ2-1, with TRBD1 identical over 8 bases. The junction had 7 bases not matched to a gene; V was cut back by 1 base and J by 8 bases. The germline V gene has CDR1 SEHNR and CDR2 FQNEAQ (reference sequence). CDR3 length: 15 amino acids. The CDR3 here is CASSLVRTGYDEQFF. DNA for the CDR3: TGTGCCAGCAGCTTAGTACGGACAGGGTATGATGAGCAGTTCTTC.

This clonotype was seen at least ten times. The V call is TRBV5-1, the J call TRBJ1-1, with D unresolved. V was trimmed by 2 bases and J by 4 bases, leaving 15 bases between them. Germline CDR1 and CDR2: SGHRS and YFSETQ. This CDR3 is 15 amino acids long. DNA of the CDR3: TGCGCCAGCAGCTTTGAAGGACTGAAGGGCACTGAAGCTTTCTTT. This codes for CASSFEGLKGTEAFF.

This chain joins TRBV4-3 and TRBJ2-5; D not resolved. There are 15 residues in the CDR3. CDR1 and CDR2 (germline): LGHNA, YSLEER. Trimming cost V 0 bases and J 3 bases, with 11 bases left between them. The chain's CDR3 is CASSQDFAGEETQYF. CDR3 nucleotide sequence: TGCGCCAGCAGCCAAGATTTTGCAGGTGAAGAGACCCAGTACTTC.

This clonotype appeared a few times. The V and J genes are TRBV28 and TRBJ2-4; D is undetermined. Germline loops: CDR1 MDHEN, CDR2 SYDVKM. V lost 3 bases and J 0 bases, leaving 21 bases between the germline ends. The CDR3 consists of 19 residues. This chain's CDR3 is CASSFGWVGQMIAKNIQYF. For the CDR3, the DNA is TGTGCCAGCAGTTTCGGCTGGGTAGGGCAGATGATAGCCAAAAACATTCAGTACTTC.

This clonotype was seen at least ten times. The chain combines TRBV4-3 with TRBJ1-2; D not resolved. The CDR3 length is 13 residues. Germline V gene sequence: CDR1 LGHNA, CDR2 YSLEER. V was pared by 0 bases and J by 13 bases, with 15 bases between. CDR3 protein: CASSQDGYRAFTF. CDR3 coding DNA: TGCGCCAGCAGCCAAGATGGGTACCGGGCTTTCACCTTC.

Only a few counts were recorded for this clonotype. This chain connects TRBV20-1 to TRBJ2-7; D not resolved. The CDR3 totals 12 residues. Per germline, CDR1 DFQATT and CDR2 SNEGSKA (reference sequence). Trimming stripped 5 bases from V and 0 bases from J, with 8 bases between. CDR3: CSAADNSYEQYF. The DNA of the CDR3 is TGCAGTGCTGCCGACAACTCCTACGAGCAGTACTTC.

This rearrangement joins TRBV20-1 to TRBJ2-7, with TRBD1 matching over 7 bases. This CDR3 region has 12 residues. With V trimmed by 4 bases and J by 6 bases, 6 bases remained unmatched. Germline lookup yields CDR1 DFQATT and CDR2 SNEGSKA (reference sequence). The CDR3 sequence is CSATRQGPEQYF. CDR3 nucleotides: TGCAGTGCTACCCGACAGGGCCCCGAGCAGTACTTC.

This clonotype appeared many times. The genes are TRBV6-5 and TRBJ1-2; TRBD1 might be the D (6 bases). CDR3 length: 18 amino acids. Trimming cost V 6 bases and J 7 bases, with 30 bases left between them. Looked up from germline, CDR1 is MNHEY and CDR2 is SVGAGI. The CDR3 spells CASSLMLGQHPLLGGYTF. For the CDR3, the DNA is TGTGCCAGCAGCTTAATGCTTGGACAGCACCCACTCCTCGGTGGCTACACCTTC.

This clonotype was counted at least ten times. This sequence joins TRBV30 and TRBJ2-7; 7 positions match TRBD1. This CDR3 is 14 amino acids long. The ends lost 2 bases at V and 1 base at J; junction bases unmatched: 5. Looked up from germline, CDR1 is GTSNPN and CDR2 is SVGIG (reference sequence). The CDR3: CAWSIGTVSYEQYF. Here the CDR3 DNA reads TGTGCCTGGAGTATCGGGACAGTTTCCTACGAGCAGTACTTC. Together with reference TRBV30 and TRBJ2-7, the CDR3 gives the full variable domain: SQTIHQWPATLVQPVGSPLSLECTVEGTSNPNLYWYRQAAGRGLQLLFYSVGIGQISSEVPQNLSASRPQDRQFILSSKKLLLSDSGFYLCAWSIGTVSYEQYFGPGTRLTVT.

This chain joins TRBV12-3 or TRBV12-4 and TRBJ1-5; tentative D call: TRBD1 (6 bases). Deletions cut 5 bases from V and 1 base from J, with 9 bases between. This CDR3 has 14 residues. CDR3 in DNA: TGTGCCAGCAGTCGGACAGCAAGCAATCAGCCCCAGCATTTT. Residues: CASSRTASNQPQHF.

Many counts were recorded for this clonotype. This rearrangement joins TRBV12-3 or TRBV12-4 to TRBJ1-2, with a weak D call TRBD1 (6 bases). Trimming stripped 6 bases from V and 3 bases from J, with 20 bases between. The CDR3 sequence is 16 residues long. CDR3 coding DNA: TGTGCCAGCAGCTCGGTGTGGGGGGGCGTAGACTATGGCTACACCTTC. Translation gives CASSSVWGGVDYGYTF.

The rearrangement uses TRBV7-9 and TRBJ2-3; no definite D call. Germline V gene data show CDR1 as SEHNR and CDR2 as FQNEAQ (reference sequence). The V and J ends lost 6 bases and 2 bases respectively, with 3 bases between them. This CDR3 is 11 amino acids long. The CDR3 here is CASRITDTQYF. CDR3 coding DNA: TGTGCCAGCAGGATCACAGATACGCAGTATTTT. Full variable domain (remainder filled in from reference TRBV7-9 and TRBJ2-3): DTGVSQNPRHKITKRGQNVTFRCDPISEHNRLYWYRQTLGQGPEFLTYFQNEAQLEKSRLLSDRFSAERPKGSFSTLEIQRTEQGDSAMYLCASRITDTQYFGPGTRLTVL.

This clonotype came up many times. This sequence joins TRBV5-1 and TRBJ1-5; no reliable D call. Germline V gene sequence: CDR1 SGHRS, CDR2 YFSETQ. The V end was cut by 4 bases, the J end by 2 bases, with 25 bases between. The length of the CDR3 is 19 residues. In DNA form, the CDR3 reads TGCGCCAGCAGCCCTTCCCGCATACGATTCGATACGGGCAATCAGCCCCAGCATTTT. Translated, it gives CASSPSRIRFDTGNQPQHF.

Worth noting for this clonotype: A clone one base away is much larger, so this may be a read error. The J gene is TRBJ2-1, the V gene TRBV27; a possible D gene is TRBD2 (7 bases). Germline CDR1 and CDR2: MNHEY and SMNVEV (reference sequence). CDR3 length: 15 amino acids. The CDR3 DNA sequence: TGTGCCAGCAGTTCCCCTCTACAGGGTTCGCGGGAGCAGTTGTTC. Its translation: CASSSPLQGSREQLF.

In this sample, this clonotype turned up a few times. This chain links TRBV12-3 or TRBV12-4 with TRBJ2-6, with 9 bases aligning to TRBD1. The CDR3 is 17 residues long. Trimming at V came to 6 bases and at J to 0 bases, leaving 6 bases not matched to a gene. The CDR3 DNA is TGTGCCAGCAGCCGGAACAGGGGGCTCTCTGGGGCCAACGTCCTGACTTTC. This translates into CASSRNRGLSGANVLTF.

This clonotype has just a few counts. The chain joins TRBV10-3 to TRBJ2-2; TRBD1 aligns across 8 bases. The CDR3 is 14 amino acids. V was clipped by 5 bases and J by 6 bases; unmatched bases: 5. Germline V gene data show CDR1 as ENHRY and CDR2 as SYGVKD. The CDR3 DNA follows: TGTGCCATCAGTATAGACAGGGGTCCCGGGGAGCTGTTTTTT. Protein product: CAISIDRGPGELFF.

CDR3 in amino acids: CSASRNTEAFF. CDR3 sequence (DNA): TGCAGTGCTAGTAGGAACACTGAAGCTTTCTTT. This chain links TRBV20-1 with TRBJ1-1, with D unresolved. The CDR3 covers 11 residues. The V and J ends lost 3 bases and 1 base respectively, with 3 bases between them. CDR1 is DFQATT, CDR2 SNEGSKA, per germline (reference sequence).

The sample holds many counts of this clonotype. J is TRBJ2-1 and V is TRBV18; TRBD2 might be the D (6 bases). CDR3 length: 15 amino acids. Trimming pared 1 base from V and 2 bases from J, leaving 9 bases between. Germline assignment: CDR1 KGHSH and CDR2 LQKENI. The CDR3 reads CASSPRREAYNEQFF. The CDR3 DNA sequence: TGTGCCAGCTCACCACGCAGGGAGGCCTACAATGAGCAGTTCTTC.

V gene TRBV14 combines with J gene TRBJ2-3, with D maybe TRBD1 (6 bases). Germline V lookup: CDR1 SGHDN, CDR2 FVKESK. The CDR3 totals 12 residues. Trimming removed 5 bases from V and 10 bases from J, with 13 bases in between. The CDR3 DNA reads TGTGCCAGCAGCTCACAGGGTTTTTCGCAGTATTTT. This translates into CASSSQGFSQYF.

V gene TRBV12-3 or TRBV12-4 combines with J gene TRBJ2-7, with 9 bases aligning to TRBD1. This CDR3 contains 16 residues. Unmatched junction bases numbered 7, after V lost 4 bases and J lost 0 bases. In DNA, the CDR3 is TGTGCCAGCAGTTCCTCCGGGACAGGGCGCTCCTACGAGCAGTACTTC. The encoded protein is CASSSSGTGRSYEQYF.

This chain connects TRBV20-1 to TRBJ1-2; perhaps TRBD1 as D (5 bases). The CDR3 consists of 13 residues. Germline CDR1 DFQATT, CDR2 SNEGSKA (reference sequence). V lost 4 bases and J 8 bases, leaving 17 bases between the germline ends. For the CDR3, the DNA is TGCAGTGCTAAACCCGCAGGGCAAAGAGGCTACACCTTC. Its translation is CSAKPAGQRGYTF.

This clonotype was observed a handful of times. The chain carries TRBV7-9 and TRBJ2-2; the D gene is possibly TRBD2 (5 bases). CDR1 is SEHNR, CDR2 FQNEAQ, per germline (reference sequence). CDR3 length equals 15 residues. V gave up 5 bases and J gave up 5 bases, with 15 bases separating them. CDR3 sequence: CASSPSRFGTGELFF. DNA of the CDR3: TGTGCCAGCAGCCCTAGCCGGTTCGGTACCGGGGAGCTGTTTTTT.

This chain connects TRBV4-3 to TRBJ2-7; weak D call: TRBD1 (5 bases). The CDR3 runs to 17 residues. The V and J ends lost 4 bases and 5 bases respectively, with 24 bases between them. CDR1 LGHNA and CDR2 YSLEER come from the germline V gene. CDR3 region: CASSPRVTLGLGDEQYF. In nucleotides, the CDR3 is TGCGCCAGCAGCCCTCGCGTAACGCTGGGGCTAGGGGACGAGCAGTACTTC.

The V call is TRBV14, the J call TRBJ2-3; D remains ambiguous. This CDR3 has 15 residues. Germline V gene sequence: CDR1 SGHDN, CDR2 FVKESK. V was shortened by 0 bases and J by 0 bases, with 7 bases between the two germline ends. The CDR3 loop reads CASSQEPHSTDTQYF. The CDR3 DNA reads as TGTGCCAGCAGCCAAGAACCCCATAGCACAGATACGCAGTATTTT.

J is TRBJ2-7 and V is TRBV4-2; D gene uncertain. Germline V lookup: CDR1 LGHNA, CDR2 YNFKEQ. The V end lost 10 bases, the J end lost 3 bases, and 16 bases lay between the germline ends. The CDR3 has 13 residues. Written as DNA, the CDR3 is TGTGCCATGGGCCCCGGGCTCCTCTACGAGCAGTACTTC. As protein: CAMGPGLLYEQYF.